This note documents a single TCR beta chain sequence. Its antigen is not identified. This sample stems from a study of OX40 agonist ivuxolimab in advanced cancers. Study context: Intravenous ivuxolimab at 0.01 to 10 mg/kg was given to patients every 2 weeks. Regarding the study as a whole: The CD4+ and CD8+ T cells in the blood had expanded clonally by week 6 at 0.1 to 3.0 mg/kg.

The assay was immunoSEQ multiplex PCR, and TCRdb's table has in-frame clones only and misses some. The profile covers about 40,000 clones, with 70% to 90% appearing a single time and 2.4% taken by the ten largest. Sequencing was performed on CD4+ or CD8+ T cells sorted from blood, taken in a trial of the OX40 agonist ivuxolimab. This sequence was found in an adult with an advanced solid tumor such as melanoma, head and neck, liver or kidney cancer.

The CDR3 region has the DNA TGTGCCAGCAGTTCAAGGATGAACACTGAAGCTTTCTTT. Protein product: CASSSRMNTEAFF. This chain connects TRBV6-5 to TRBJ1-1; D gene ambiguous. CDR1 is MNHEY, CDR2 SVGAGI, per germline. The CDR3 length is 13 residues. Trimming removed 4 bases at V and 0 bases at J, with 6 bases between.